Each of the 29 T cell receptor beta chains below was sequenced from the same sample in a study of identical twins (TCRdb year 2016). Library generation was performed with 5' RACE. Sequencer: Illumina HiSeq 2000. TCRdb reworked the public reads: Q25 trimming with fastp, MiXCR clone assembly, productive beta chains retained. When rows share a CDR3 protein, they turn into one entry using the most common DNA and genes. This sample has over 550,000 distinct CDR3 sequences in its table, and 7.1% of those were observed once. The top ten clonotypes cover less than 2% of the sample. These data were likewise used in another study, on yellow fever vaccine responses in identical twins.

The sequenced sample was PBMCs. These receptors originate from a woman under 30 in good health.

This clonotype was detected a few times. V gene TRBV4-1 combines with J gene TRBJ2-7; 7 bases fit TRBD1. V lost 10 bases, J lost 6 bases, and 9 bases stayed unmatched. This CDR3 comprises 12 residues. Germline V CDR1 and CDR2: MGHRA, YSYEKL. The CDR3 coding sequence is TGCGCCACTTCGACAGGGCAAGGCGAGCAGTACTTC. Translation: CATSTGQGEQYF.

Ten or more counts support this clonotype. This chain connects TRBV5-1 to TRBJ1-4; 10 nucleotides line up with TRBD1. CDR3 length: 14 residues. Germline CDR1 SGHRS, CDR2 YFSETQ. V dropped 4 bases and J dropped 5; count of bases not matched to a gene: 2. The CDR3 loop reads CASSPGQGNEKLFF. The CDR3 nucleotides read TGCGCCAGCAGCCCGGGACAGGGGAATGAAAAACTGTTTTTT. Variable domain in full (rest from reference TRBV5-1 and TRBJ1-4): KAGVTQTPRYLIKTRGQQVTLSCSPISGHRSVSWYQQTPGQGLQFLFEYFSETQRNKGNFPGRFSGRQFSNSRSEMNVSTLELGDSALYLCASSPGQGNEKLFFGSGTQLSVL.

This clonotype showed up just a few times. The rearrangement joins TRBV20-1 to TRBJ1-1; no definite D call. Trimming stripped 5 bases from V and 1 base from J, with 8 bases between. Germline values: CDR1 DFQATT, CDR2 SNEGSKA (reference sequence). The length of the CDR3 is 12 residues. CDR3 sequence: CSAPTPNTEAFF. CDR3 DNA: TGCAGTGCTCCTACACCGAACACTGAAGCTTTCTTT.

This clonotype showed up many times. V gene TRBV15 combines with J gene TRBJ1-1; 12 bases map to TRBD1. Germline CDR1 and CDR2: LNHNV and YYDKDF (reference sequence). With 4 bases clipped from V and 5 bases from J, the junction kept 8 bases outside the gene matches. This CDR3 contains 16 residues. CDR3 nucleotide sequence: TGTGCCACCAGCATCCGGGACAGGGGGCCTGGTACTGAAGCTTTCTTT. Protein sequence: CATSIRDRGPGTEAFF.

This clonotype was found many times. This rearrangement joins TRBV5-1 to TRBJ1-4; a possible D gene is TRBD1 (5 bases). This CDR3 region has 13 residues. Trimming took off 0 bases at V and 11 bases at J, with 11 bases between the two ends. Germline V gives CDR1 SGHRS, CDR2 YFSETQ. The CDR3 loop is CASSLDFEGKLFF. Written as DNA, the CDR3 is TGCGCCAGCAGCTTGGATTTTGAGGGGAAACTGTTTTTT.

V is TRBV12-3 or TRBV12-4 and J is TRBJ2-2; D is uncertain. Trimming took off 6 bases at V and 8 bases at J, with 7 bases between the two ends. There are 11 residues in the CDR3. The CDR3 reads CASRTQGELFF. The DNA for the CDR3 is TGTGCCAGCAGAACCCAGGGGGAGCTGTTTTTT.

This clonotype was found many times. The chain has TRBV9 and TRBJ2-1; D remains ambiguous. Germline CDR1 reads SGDLS; CDR2 reads YYNGEE. This CDR3 region has 12 residues. The ends were cut back, 0 bases at V and 6 bases at J, with 4 bases in the middle. In DNA form, the CDR3 reads TGTGCCAGCAGCGTAGCGTTCAATGAGCAGTTCTTC. Protein: CASSVAFNEQFF.

This sequence joins TRBV12-3 or TRBV12-4 and TRBJ2-2, with D tentatively TRBD2 (6 bases). The CDR3 totals 15 residues. V lost 5 bases and J 6 bases, leaving 16 bases between the germline ends. CDR3 coding DNA: TGTGCCAGCAGTCCGGGAGTGCGAGTTTCCGGGGAGCTGTTTTTT. Protein sequence: CASSPGVRVSGELFF.

In its sample, this clonotype was seen once. The chain carries TRBV2 and TRBJ1-1; D not certain. V lost 6 bases and J 5 bases, leaving 7 bases between the germline ends. Germline CDR1 and CDR2: SNHLY and FYNNEI. The CDR3 loop spans 11 amino acids. Here the CDR3 reads CASSEATEAFF. The CDR3 DNA follows: TGTGCCAGCAGCGAGGCGACTGAAGCTTTCTTT.

The sample holds a few counts of this clonotype. This chain connects TRBV5-1 to TRBJ1-2, with 8 bases fitting TRBD1. The germline CDR1 and CDR2 sequences are SGHRS and YFSETQ. The CDR3 contains 14 residues. V lost 3 bases, J lost 6 bases, and 7 bases stayed unmatched. The CDR3 bases are TGCGCCAGCAGCTGGGGGGACAGGACTGATGGCTACACCTTC. Protein: CASSWGDRTDGYTF.

The V and J genes are TRBV29-1 and TRBJ2-2; D might be TRBD2 (6 bases). V lost 4 bases, J lost 7 bases, and 10 bases lay in between. Germline CDR1 is SQVTM and CDR2 is ANQGSEA. The CDR3 spans 12 residues. The CDR3: CSVGRVGGELFF. CDR3 in DNA: TGCAGCGTTGGGAGGGTTGGCGGGGAGCTGTTTTTT.

This clonotype was detected only a few times. This chain uses TRBV7-2 with TRBJ2-5; 9 bases agree with TRBD1. V lost 2 bases and J lost 1; bases outside the gene matches: 5. The germline gives CDR1 SGHTA, CDR2 FQGNSA. The CDR3 runs to 16 residues. Here the CDR3 DNA reads TGTGCCAGCAGCTTACACCCGGGACAGGGCCAAGAGACCCAGTACTTC. Protein sequence: CASSLHPGQGQETQYF.

This clonotype occurred once. A much larger clone lies a single base off, so this may be a read error. The V gene is TRBV2, the J gene TRBJ2-7; 8 nucleotides line up with TRBD1. After removal of 6 bases from V and 4 bases from J, the junction contained 8 bases not matched to a gene. The CDR3 is 14 amino acids. CDR1 SNHLY and CDR2 FYNNEI come from the germline V gene. The CDR3 DNA sequence: TGTGCCAGCAGGGCCGGGACAGGAGATTACGAGCAGTACTTC. It codes for CASRAGTGDYEQYF.

The CDR3 is CASTRPGGTVGELFF. CDR3 coding DNA: TGTGCCAGCACTCGACCAGGGGGGACAGTCGGGGAGCTGTTTTTT. The V call is TRBV6-2 or TRBV6-3, the J call TRBJ2-2, with D possibly being TRBD1 (7 bases). Germline V gives CDR1 MNHEY, CDR2 SVGEGT. CDR3 size: 15 residues. With 7 bases removed from V and 7 bases from J, the gap between germline ends came to 19 bases.

This clonotype was picked up many times. This chain connects TRBV19 to TRBJ2-1, with D possibly being TRBD2 (5 bases). The CDR3 covers 13 residues. The germline CDR1 and CDR2 sequences are LNHDA and SQIVND (reference sequence). Trimming took 6 bases from V and 3 from J, leaving 9 bases between them. The CDR3, as DNA: TGTGCCAGTAGCGCAGCGGACTACAATGAGCAGTTCTTC. Translating gives CASSAADYNEQFF.

In this sample, this clonotype turned up a few times. The rearrangement joins TRBV7-9 to TRBJ2-5; 11 nucleotides line up with TRBD2. CDR1 is SEHNR and CDR2 is FQNEAQ in the germline V gene (reference sequence). Trimming removed 5 bases from V and 2 bases from J; junction bases left unmatched: 10. CDR3 length equals 17 residues. CDR3: CASSDELSGRGQETQYF. CDR3 nucleotides: TGTGCCAGCAGCGACGAACTTAGCGGGAGGGGGCAAGAGACCCAGTACTTC.

This clonotype was seen repeatedly, ten times or more. The chain recombines TRBV9 with TRBJ2-7; D gene uncertain. Trimming shortened V by 0 bases and J by 6 bases, and 10 bases separated the two germline ends. CDR3 length: 13 amino acids. Germline values: CDR1 SGDLS, CDR2 YYNGEE. The CDR3 DNA reads TGTGCCAGCAGCGTAGTGCCCGGGCGCGAGCAGTACGTC. This sequence encodes CASSVVPGREQYV.

This clonotype turned up a few times. The chain links TRBV20-1 to TRBJ2-1, with no clear D. This CDR3 region has 10 residues. V lost 4 bases and J lost 8, with 6 bases in between. Per the germline V gene, CDR1 is DFQATT and CDR2 is SNEGSKA (reference sequence). The CDR3 sequence: CSAMRDEQFF. CDR3 nucleotide sequence: TGCAGTGCTATGCGCGATGAGCAGTTCTTC.

Notes on this clonotype: Its ends do not fully match the called genes, so a read error is possible. The chain links TRBV11-2 to TRBJ2-2; 10 positions agree with TRBD2. The CDR3 length is 16 residues. The germline gives CDR1 SGHAT, CDR2 FQNNGV. In DNA form, the CDR3 reads TGTGCCACTAATATAGCGGGGGGCATGAACACCAGGGAGCTGTTTTTT. It yields the protein CATNIAGGMNTRELFF.

This clonotype was observed a few times. V gene TRBV27 combines with J gene TRBJ2-7; D tentatively fits TRBD1 or TRBD2 (6 bases each). The CDR3 extends over 14 amino acids. The V gene lost 4 bases and the J gene lost 3 bases, with 13 bases spanning the gap. CDR1 is MNHEY, CDR2 SMNVEV, per germline (reference sequence). The CDR3 spells CASSYKGGGYEQYF. The DNA for the CDR3 is TGTGCCAGCAGTTATAAGGGGGGAGGCTACGAGCAGTACTTC.

This clonotype was counted at least ten times. The genes are TRBV12-3 or TRBV12-4 and TRBJ2-7, with D maybe TRBD1 (5 bases). Trimming took off 3 bases at V and 3 bases at J, with 12 bases between the two ends. The CDR3 is 14 residues long. The CDR3 spells CASSFGHVGYEQYF. As DNA, the CDR3 is TGTGCCAGCAGTTTTGGACACGTGGGCTACGAGCAGTACTTC.

This clonotype has a count of ten or more. The rearrangement joins TRBV28 to TRBJ2-7; 7 bases map to TRBD1. J lost 0 bases, V lost 7 bases, and 6 bases had no gene match. CDR1 MDHEN and CDR2 SYDVKM come from the germline V gene. The CDR3 totals 14 residues. CDR3 residues: CASNKGGISYEQYV. The CDR3 coding sequence is TGTGCCAGCAACAAAGGGGGCATCTCCTACGAGCAGTACGTC.

The sample holds many counts of this clonotype. The V and J genes are TRBV5-1 and TRBJ2-2; D is undetermined. V lost 2 bases and J 4 bases, leaving 9 bases between the germline ends. This CDR3 comprises 14 residues. Germline V lookup: CDR1 SGHRS, CDR2 YFSETQ. Written as DNA, the CDR3 is TGCGCCAGCAGCTTCCCCGAGAGCACCGGGGAGCTGTTTTTT. Translating it yields CASSFPESTGELFF.

In its sample, this clonotype was seen a few times. The V gene is TRBV29-1, the J gene TRBJ2-7; D is uncertain. CDR3 length equals 14 residues. V lost 4 bases and J 2 bases, leaving 15 bases between the germline ends. Germline loops: CDR1 SQVTM, CDR2 ANQGSEA. CDR3 sequence: CSVGFWQKTYEQYF. CDR3 in DNA: TGCAGCGTTGGTTTCTGGCAGAAGACCTACGAGCAGTACTTC.

This clonotype has a handful of counts. Written as DNA, the CDR3 is TGTGCCAGCAGTCTTACTAGCGGGGATAGGGAGACCCAGTACTTC. Translation gives CASSLTSGDRETQYF. The chain uses TRBV3-1 and TRBJ2-5, with TRBD2 matching over 10 bases. The ends lost 6 bases at V and 5 bases at J; junction bases unmatched: 9. Germline V gene lookup returns CDR1 LGHDT and CDR2 YNNKEL (reference sequence). The CDR3 runs 15 residues.

This clonotype was recorded a few times. The chain joins TRBV10-3 to TRBJ2-1; D is uncertain. The CDR3 is 14 amino acids. The germline V and J ends were trimmed by 4 bases and 9 bases, with 16 bases remaining between them. Germline-derived CDR1 and CDR2 are ENHRY and SYGVKD. CDR3 nucleotide sequence: TGTGCCATCAGTGTGGGTGATCTCTTGGGTGAGCAGTTCTTC. It specifies CAISVGDLLGEQFF.

This chain links TRBV12-3 or TRBV12-4 with TRBJ2-5; D gene ambiguous. The V end was cut by 6 bases, the J end by 2 bases, with 10 bases between. The CDR3 length is 13 residues. The DNA for the CDR3 is TGTGCCAGCAGCCCTGAGTTTCAAGAGACCCAGTACTTC. This gives the protein CASSPEFQETQYF.

Ten or more counts support this clonotype. This rearrangement joins TRBV20-1 to TRBJ2-3; D might be TRBD2 (6 bases). CDR1 and CDR2 from the germline V gene are DFQATT and SNEGSKA (reference sequence). V was cut by 4 bases and J by 0 bases, with 17 bases left in between. The CDR3 runs 16 residues. The CDR3 reads CSANGLSGASTDTQYF. The CDR3 DNA reads as TGCAGTGCTAATGGACTTAGCGGAGCCAGCACAGATACGCAGTATTTT.

This clonotype was seen only a few times. The gene calls are TRBV5-6 and TRBJ2-6; no reliable D call. Germline V gene lookup returns CDR1 SGHDT and CDR2 YYEEEE. This CDR3 is 14 amino acids long. Between the trimmed V and J ends, which lost 1 base and 0 bases, there was a span of 2 bases. The CDR3 spells CASSLYSGANVLTF. The DNA for the CDR3 is TGTGCCAGCAGCTTGTACTCTGGGGCCAACGTCCTGACTTTC.